This T cell receptor (beta chain) was identified in a study of shared clonotypes between healthy human individuals. Once extracted for a subset, genomic DNA was divided evenly among several immunoSEQ plates. The data were produced by immunoSEQ multiplex PCR, yet TCRdb's version contains in-frame clones alone and is incomplete. This table has some 2,000,000 clones, less than 95% appearing once. This CDR3 is 17 amino acids long. V lost 2 bases and J lost 1, with 17 bases in between. The germline CDR1 and CDR2 sequences are MNHNS and SASEGT. Comments on this clone: Antigen specificity is unknown.

Study observations and caveats: Memory subsets generally showed smaller estimated richness than naive subsets did. Tissue TCR repertoires likely differ from these blood-only repertoires. Across a handful of donors, naive CD4 shared around 5.3%, naive CD8 more than 3%, memory CD4 2.3%, memory CD8 over 0.3%.

Terminally differentiated effector memory CD45RA+ cells were left out of the naive CD8 fraction, which was CD45RO-negative and positively selected for CCR7. Material for sequencing was naive CD8+ T cells sorted from blood. This clonotype originated in a man in his late teens or twenties in good health. The rearrangement uses TRBV6-1 and TRBJ2-5, with D perhaps matching TRBD2 (6 bases). This CDR3 is CASSEWGSGLGQETQYF. DNA of the CDR3: TGTGCCAGCAGTGAATGGGGTAGCGGCCTCGGCCAAGAGACCCAGTACTTC.